These 23 T cell receptor beta chains were all obtained from the same sample, sequenced in a study of glioma-infiltrating T cells. The iRepertoire nested amplicon-rescue multiplex PCR amplified TCR alpha and beta CDR3s from RNA. Each CDR3 protein is one row after TCRdb ran MiXCR on the multiplex PCR reads. Among fewer than 500,000 distinct CDR3 sequences listed, approximately 42% were seen once. The sample taken for sequencing was glioma tissue, nonneoplastic brain tissue, or PBMCs (not recorded which). All receptors derive from a human donor with low-grade glioma or glioblastoma, undergoing nonglioma brain surgery, or in good health (not recorded which).

The genes are TRBV7-9 and TRBJ2-5; 9 nucleotides agree with TRBD2. The germline V gene has CDR1 SEHNR and CDR2 FQNEAQ (reference sequence). This CDR3 comprises 16 residues. The V gene end was trimmed by 5 bases and the J gene end by 5 bases; junction bases not matched to a gene: 12. Here the CDR3 DNA reads TGTGCCAGCAGCGGAGCGACTAGCGGCGTTTGGGAGACCCAGTACTTC. It codes for CASSGATSGVWETQYF.

This clonotype was seen many times. V is TRBV27 and J is TRBJ1-1; D is unclear. CDR1 is MNHEY and CDR2 is SMNVEV in the germline V gene (reference sequence). The CDR3 runs to 15 residues. Trimming shortened V by 6 bases and J by 3 bases, and 17 bases separated the two germline ends. The CDR3 nucleotides read TGTGCCAGCAGCGGCCCCGGATCGGGTGACACTGAAGCTTTCTTT. It is translated as CASSGPGSGDTEAFF.

This clonotype was picked up one time. This chain connects TRBV29-1 to TRBJ2-5, with 8 nucleotides matching TRBD1. The CDR3 runs 12 residues. V trimming: 4 bases; J trimming: 2 bases; junction bases outside the gene matches: 0. Germline V CDR1 and CDR2: SQVTM, ANQGSEA. CDR3 in DNA: TGCAGCGTTGGACAGGGGCAAGAGACCCAGTACTTC. Translating gives CSVGQGQETQYF.

About this clonotype: A much larger clone lies one base from this, so it may be a read error. This chain joins TRBV10-3 and TRBJ1-1; D not certain. The CDR3 runs 13 residues. CDR1 and CDR2 (germline): ENHRY, SYGVKD. DNA for the CDR3: TGTGCCATCAGAGACCGAATGAACGCTGAAGCTTTCTTT. It encodes CAIRDRMNAEAFF.

The chain combines TRBV7-9 with TRBJ2-3; 10 bases fit TRBD1. J gave up 3 bases and V 5 bases, and 5 bases lay outside the gene matches. This CDR3 has 15 residues. Germline V gene data show CDR1 as SEHNR and CDR2 as FQNEAQ (reference sequence). This CDR3 is CASSRTGGGTDTQYF. The CDR3 bases are TGTGCCAGCAGCCGGACAGGGGGAGGAACAGATACGCAGTATTTT.

Note on this clonotype: A much larger clone differs by one base, so this may be a read error. The rearrangement joins TRBV27 to TRBJ2-1, with TRBD2 matching 9 bases. This CDR3 contains 17 residues. Germline values: CDR1 MNHEY, CDR2 SMNVEV (reference sequence). DNA of the CDR3: TGTGCCAGCAACCTAGCGGGACCACCGAGCTCCTACGATGAGCAGTTCTTC. This encodes CASNLAGPPSSYDEQFF.

The chain employs TRBV25-1 and TRBJ2-2; D perhaps matches TRBD1 (5 bases). CDR1 MGHDK and CDR2 SYGVNS come from the germline V gene. This CDR3 is 15 amino acids long. The ends were cut back, 6 bases at V and 4 bases at J, with 15 bases in the middle. The CDR3 region is CASRNDRSLTGELFF. CDR3 coding DNA: TGTGCCAGCAGAAACGACAGATCCCTCACCGGGGAGCTGTTTTTT.

Ten or more counts support this clonotype. The genes are TRBV27 and TRBJ2-1; tentative D call: TRBD1 (6 bases). The CDR3 loop spans 14 amino acids. V gave up 2 bases and J gave up 6 bases, with 11 bases separating them. The germline CDR1 and CDR2 sequences are MNHEY and SMNVEV (reference sequence). CDR3 in DNA: TGTGCCAGCAGTTTAGGAACAGGGCTCAATGAGCAGTTCTTC. It is translated as CASSLGTGLNEQFF.

As to this clonotype: In this CDR3 the conserved last residue, phenylalanine or tryptophan, is missing, so a read error is likely. The rearrangement joins TRBV12-3 or TRBV12-4 to TRBJ1-2, with 7 nucleotides matching TRBD1. The CDR3 is made up of 14 amino acids. The trim removed 5 bases at V and 4 bases at J, leaving 7 bases unmatched. CDR3 sequence: CASSPQGGVYGYTS. In nucleotides, the CDR3 is TGTGCCAGCAGTCCCCAGGGGGGCGTCTATGGCTACACCTCC.

V usage is TRBV18 and J usage is TRBJ1-6; the D is unclear. The V end was cut by 5 bases, the J end by 2 bases, with 10 bases between. The CDR3 runs 15 residues. Germline V lookup: CDR1 KGHSH, CDR2 LQKENI. The CDR3 loop is CASSEAGAYNSPLHF. CDR3 bases: TGTGCCAGCTCAGAAGCGGGTGCCTATAATTCACCCCTCCACTTT. Full variable domain (outside the CDR3, taken from reference TRBV18 and TRBJ1-6): NAGVMQNPRHLVRRRGQEARLRCSPMKGHSHVYWYRQLPEEGLKFMVYLQKENIIDESGMPKERFSAEFPKEGPSILRIQQVVRGDSAAYFCASSEAGAYNSPLHFGNGTRLTVT.

This clonotype is a singleton in its sample. This is likely a read error, given that the CDR3 carries no conserved phenylalanine or tryptophan at its end. This sequence joins TRBV15 and TRBJ2-7; 11 positions agree with TRBD2. Germline CDR1 LNHNV, CDR2 YYDKDF (reference sequence). CDR3 length equals 16 residues. The junction had 13 bases not matched to a gene; V was cut back by 5 bases and J by 7 bases. CDR3 sequence: CATSLRSTSGRVEQYC. CDR3 nucleotides: TGTGCCACCAGCCTCCGAAGTACTAGCGGGAGAGTTGAGCAGTACTGC.

The table lists this clonotype with a count of one. A much more abundant neighbour one base away suggests this may be a read error. The CDR3 region is CSARAVPWGSGSTDTQYF. The CDR3 nucleotides read TGCAGTGCTAGAGCTGTCCCCTGGGGTAGCGGGAGCACAGATACGCAGTATTTT. The rearrangement links TRBV20-1 to TRBJ2-3, with TRBD2 matching over 7 bases. Germline loops: CDR1 DFQATT, CDR2 SNEGSKA (reference sequence). J was trimmed by 0 bases and V by 1 base; bases with no gene match: 13. The CDR3 consists of 18 residues.

This clonotype was detected ten times or more. The chain carries TRBV27 and TRBJ2-5; D is possibly TRBD1 (6 bases). The V gene's germline CDR1 is MNHEY and CDR2 SMNVEV (reference sequence). The CDR3 covers 15 residues. V was pared by 3 bases and J by 2 bases, with 13 bases between. The chain's CDR3 is CASSFLDRKQETQYF. The CDR3 DNA reads TGTGCCAGCAGTTTCTTGGACAGAAAACAAGAGACCCAGTACTTC.

This clonotype has more than one count but fewer than ten. The V and J genes are TRBV29-1 and TRBJ2-7; 7 positions agree with TRBD1. The CDR3 extends over 12 amino acids. V lost 5 bases to trimming and J lost 4 bases; unmatched junction nucleotides: 5. In germline, CDR1 is SQVTM, CDR2 ANQGSEA. CDR3 sequence reads: CSVRDSIYEQYF. The CDR3, as DNA: TGCAGCGTTCGGGACAGTATTTACGAGCAGTACTTC.

V gene TRBV5-4 combines with J gene TRBJ1-1, with TRBD1 identical over 8 bases. With 2 bases clipped from V and 1 base from J, the junction kept 4 bases outside the gene matches. This CDR3 is built from 15 residues. Germline CDR1 is SGHNT and CDR2 is YYREEE (reference sequence). This CDR3 reads CASSLYQGANTEAFF. In DNA form, the CDR3 reads TGTGCCAGCAGCTTATACCAGGGGGCGAACACTGAAGCTTTCTTT.

This clonotype was detected a few times. The V call is TRBV24-1, the J call TRBJ2-1; D might be TRBD1 (6 bases). The V end lost 0 bases, the J end lost 8 bases, and 25 bases lay between the germline ends. Germline CDR1 KGHDR, CDR2 SFDVKD. This CDR3 has 19 residues. CDR3 in amino acids: CATSDLKWEGQNSPHEQFF. The CDR3 nucleotides read TGTGCCACCAGTGATTTGAAATGGGAAGGACAGAACAGCCCCCATGAGCAGTTCTTC.

This chain joins TRBV7-6 and TRBJ1-1; 8 bases align to TRBD1. The CDR3 extends over 18 amino acids. V shed 3 bases, J shed 0 bases, and the junction held 12 bases outside the gene matches. Germline-derived CDR1 and CDR2 are SGHVS and FNYEAQ. CDR3 in DNA: TGTGCCAGCAGCTTTAGCCCTGGACAGGGAAGAATGAACACTGAAGCTTTCTTT. Protein: CASSFSPGQGRMNTEAFF.

For this clonotype: This may be a read error: a much more frequent sequence differs by one nucleotide. This sequence joins TRBV6-1 and TRBJ2-3; D is ambiguous. The CDR3 runs 14 residues. Per the germline V gene, CDR1 is MNHNS and CDR2 is SASEGT. CDR3 nucleotide sequence: TGTGTCAGCAGAAGTCCGATAAACGCAGATACGCAGTATTTT. Its protein product is CVSRSPINADTQYF.

To note about this clonotype: This may arise from a read error, as a much more abundant clone is one base away. The CDR3 does not end in the conserved phenylalanine or tryptophan, so this is likely a read error. V gene TRBV6-9 combines with J gene TRBJ1-4; D ambiguous. Trimming cost V 3 bases and J 12 bases, with 17 bases left between them. This CDR3 contains 14 residues. Germline loops: CDR1 MNHGY, CDR2 SVAAGI. CDR3 DNA sequence: TGTGCCAGCAGTTACTATCAGTCGGCGCTGGAACTGTTTTCT. Translating it yields CASSYYQSALELFS.

This clonotype was detected only a few times. The V gene is TRBV4-1, the J gene TRBJ2-3; 8 nucleotides line up with TRBD2. Trimming at V came to 9 bases and at J to 6 bases, leaving 11 bases not matched to a gene. Germline-derived CDR1 and CDR2 are MGHRA and YSYEKL. The CDR3 spans 14 residues. The CDR3 spells CASSGTHTRDTQYF. Written as DNA, the CDR3 is TGCGCCAGTAGCGGGACCCACACACGGGATACGCAGTATTTT.

This clonotype was counted only a few times. The V call is TRBV19, the J call TRBJ2-7; D possibly corresponds to TRBD2 (6 bases). Trimming pared 3 bases from V and 3 bases from J, leaving 21 bases between. Germline lookup yields CDR1 LNHDA and CDR2 SQIVND (reference sequence). The CDR3 totals 17 residues. This CDR3 reads CASSIVLRRDLIYEQYF. Written as DNA, the CDR3 is TGTGCCAGTAGTATCGTCCTTAGGCGGGATTTGATCTACGAGCAGTACTTC.

The chain uses TRBV20-1 and TRBJ2-5; 8 bases agree with TRBD2. The V gene end was trimmed by 3 bases and the J gene end by 3 bases; junction bases not matched to a gene: 6. Germline assignment: CDR1 DFQATT and CDR2 SNEGSKA (reference sequence). CDR3 size: 14 residues. The CDR3 spells CSARLGSGKETQYF. CDR3 DNA sequence: TGCAGTGCTAGGCTCGGTAGCGGGAAAGAGACCCAGTACTTC.

The chain links TRBV3-1 to TRBJ1-1, with 10 bases matching TRBD1. The ends lost 3 bases at V and 8 bases at J; junction bases unmatched: 9. The CDR3 is 15 residues long. Germline CDR1 is LGHDT and CDR2 is YNNKEL (reference sequence). Here the CDR3 reads CASSQNPTGGAEAFF. CDR3 in DNA: TGTGCCAGCAGCCAGAACCCGACAGGGGGCGCGGAAGCTTTCTTT.